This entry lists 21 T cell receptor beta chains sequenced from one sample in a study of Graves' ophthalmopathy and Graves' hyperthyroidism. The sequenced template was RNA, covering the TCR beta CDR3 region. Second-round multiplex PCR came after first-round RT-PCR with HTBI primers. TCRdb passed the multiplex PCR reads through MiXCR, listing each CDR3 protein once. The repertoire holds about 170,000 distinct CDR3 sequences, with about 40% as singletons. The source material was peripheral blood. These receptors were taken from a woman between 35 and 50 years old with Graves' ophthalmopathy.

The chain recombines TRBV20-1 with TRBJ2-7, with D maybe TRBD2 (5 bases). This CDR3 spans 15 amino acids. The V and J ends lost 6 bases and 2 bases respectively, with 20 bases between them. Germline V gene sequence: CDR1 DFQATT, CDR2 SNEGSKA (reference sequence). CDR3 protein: CSAKSWPAATYEQYF. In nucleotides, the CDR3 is TGCAGTGCGAAAAGTTGGCCAGCGGCAACCTACGAGCAGTACTTC.

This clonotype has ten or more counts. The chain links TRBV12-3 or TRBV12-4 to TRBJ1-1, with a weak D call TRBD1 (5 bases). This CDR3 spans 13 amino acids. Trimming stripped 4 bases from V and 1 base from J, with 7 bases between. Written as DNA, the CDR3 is TGTGCCAGCAGTTGGGGGGGGAACACTGAAGCTTTCTTT. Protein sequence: CASSWGGNTEAFF.

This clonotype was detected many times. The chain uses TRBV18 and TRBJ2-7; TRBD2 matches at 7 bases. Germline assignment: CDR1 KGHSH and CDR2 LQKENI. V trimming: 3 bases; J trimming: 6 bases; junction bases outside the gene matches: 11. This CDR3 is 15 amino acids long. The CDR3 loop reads CASSPPSGTLGEQYF. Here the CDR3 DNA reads TGTGCCAGCTCACCTCCGAGCGGGACCCTCGGCGAGCAGTACTTC.

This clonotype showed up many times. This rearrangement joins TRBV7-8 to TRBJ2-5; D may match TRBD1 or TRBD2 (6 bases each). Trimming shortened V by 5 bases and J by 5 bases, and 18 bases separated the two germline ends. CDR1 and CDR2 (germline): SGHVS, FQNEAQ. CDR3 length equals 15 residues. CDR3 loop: CASSPRDTLGETQYF. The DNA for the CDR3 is TGTGCCAGCAGCCCGCGGGACACCCTGGGGGAGACCCAGTACTTC.

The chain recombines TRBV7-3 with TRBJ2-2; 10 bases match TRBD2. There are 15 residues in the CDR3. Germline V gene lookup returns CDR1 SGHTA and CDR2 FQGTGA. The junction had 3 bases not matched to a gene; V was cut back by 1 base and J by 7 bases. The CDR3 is CASSLRLAGDGELFF. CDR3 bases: TGTGCCAGCAGCTTAAGGCTAGCGGGGGACGGGGAGCTGTTTTTT.

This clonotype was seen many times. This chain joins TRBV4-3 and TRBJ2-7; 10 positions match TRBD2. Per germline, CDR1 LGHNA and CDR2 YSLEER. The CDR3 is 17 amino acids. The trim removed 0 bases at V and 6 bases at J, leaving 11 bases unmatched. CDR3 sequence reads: CASSQDGVGTSEAEQYF. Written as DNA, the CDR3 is TGCGCCAGCAGCCAAGATGGGGTCGGGACTAGCGAGGCCGAGCAGTACTTC.

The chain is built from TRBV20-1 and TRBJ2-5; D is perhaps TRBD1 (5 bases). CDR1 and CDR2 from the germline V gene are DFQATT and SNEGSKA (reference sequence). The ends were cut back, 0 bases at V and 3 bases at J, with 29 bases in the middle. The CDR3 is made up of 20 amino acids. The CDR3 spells CSARDMGRSLGFRSEETQYF. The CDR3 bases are TGCAGTGCTAGAGATATGGGGCGATCCTTGGGGTTTAGAAGCGAAGAGACCCAGTACTTC.

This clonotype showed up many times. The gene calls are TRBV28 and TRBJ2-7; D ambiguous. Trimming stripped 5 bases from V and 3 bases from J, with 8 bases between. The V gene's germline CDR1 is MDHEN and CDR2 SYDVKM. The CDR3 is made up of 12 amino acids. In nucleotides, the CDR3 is TGTGCCAGCAGTCCCGACCACTACGAGCAGTACTTC. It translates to CASSPDHYEQYF. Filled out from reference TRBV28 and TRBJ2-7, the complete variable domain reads DVKVTQSSRYLVKRTGEKVFLECVQDMDHENMFWYRQDPGLGLRLIYFSYDVKMKEKGDIPEGYSVSREKKERFSLILESASTNQTSMYLCASSPDHYEQYFGPGTRLTVT.

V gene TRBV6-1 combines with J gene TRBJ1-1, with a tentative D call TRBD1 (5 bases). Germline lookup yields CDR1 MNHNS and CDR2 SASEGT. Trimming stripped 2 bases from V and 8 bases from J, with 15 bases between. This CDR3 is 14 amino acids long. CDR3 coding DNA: TGTGCCAGCAGTGAAAGAAGGGGAAACGGAGAAGCTTTCTTT. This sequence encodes CASSERRGNGEAFF.

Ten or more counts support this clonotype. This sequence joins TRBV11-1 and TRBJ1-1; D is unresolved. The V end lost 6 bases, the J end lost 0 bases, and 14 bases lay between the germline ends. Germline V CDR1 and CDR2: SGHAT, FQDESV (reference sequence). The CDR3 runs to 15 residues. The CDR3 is CASSQVRVLNTEAFF. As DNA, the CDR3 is TGTGCCAGCAGTCAGGTCCGAGTCCTGAACACTGAAGCTTTCTTT.

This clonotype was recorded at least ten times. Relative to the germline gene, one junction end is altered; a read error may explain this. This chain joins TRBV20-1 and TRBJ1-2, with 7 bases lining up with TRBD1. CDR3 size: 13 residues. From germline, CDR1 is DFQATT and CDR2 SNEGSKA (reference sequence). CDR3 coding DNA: TGCAGTGCTGGAGAGGGACAGAGGCATGGCTACACCTTC. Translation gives CSAGEGQRHGYTF.

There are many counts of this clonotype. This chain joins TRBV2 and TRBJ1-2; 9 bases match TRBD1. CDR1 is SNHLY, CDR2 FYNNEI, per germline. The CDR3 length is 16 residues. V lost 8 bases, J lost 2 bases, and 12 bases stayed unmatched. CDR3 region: CASSGQGISLNYGYTF. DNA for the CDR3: TGTGCCAGCTCCGGACAGGGGATTTCCCTAAACTATGGCTACACCTTC.

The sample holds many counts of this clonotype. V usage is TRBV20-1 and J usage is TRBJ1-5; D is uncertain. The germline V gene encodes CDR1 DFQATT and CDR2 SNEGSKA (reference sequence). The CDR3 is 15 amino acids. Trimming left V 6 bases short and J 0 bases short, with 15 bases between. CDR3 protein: CSAPRTDLSNQPQHF. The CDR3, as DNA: TGCAGTGCCCCAAGGACGGATCTTAGCAATCAGCCCCAGCATTTT.

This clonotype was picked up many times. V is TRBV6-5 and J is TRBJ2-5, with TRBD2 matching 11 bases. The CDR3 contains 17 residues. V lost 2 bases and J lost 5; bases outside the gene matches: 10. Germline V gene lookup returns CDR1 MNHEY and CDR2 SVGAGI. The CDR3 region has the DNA TGTGCCAGCAGTTACGGGGCTAGCGGGGGGACCGCGGAGACCCAGTACTTC. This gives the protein CASSYGASGGTAETQYF.

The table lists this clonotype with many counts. CDR3 sequence: CASSAIGADTGELFF. The CDR3 DNA reads as TGTGCCAGCAGCGCCATTGGGGCGGACACCGGGGAGCTGTTTTTT. The chain employs TRBV6-5 and TRBJ2-2, with a tentative D call TRBD1 (5 bases). The CDR3 totals 15 residues. The V end lost 6 bases, the J end lost 3 bases, and 14 bases lay between the germline ends. Germline V gene lookup returns CDR1 MNHEY and CDR2 SVGAGI.

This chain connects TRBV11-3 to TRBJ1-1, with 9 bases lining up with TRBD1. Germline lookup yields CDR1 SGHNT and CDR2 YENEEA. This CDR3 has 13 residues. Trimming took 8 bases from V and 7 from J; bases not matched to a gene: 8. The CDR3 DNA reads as TGTGCCAGCCGGGACAGGGAAATCCTTGAAGCTTTCTTT. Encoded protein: CASRDREILEAFF.

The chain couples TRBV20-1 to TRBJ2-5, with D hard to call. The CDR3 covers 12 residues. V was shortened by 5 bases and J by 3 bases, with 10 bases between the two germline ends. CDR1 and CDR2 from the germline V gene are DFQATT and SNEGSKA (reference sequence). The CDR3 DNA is TGCAGTGCTCCCCGAGCCGAAGAGACCCAGTACTTC. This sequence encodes CSAPRAEETQYF.

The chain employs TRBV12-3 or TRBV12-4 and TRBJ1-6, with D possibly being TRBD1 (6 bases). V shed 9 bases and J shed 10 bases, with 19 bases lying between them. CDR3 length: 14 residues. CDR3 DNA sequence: TGTGCCAGTCGACCGGGACACTTGGACTCACCCCTCCACTTT. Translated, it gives CASRPGHLDSPLHF.

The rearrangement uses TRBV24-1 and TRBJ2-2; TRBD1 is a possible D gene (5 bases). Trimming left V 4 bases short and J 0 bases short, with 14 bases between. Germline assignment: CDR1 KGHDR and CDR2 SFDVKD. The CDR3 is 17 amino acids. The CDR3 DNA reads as TGTGCCACCAGTGACGAAGGGGATTACGCGAACACCGGGGAGCTGTTTTTT. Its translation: CATSDEGDYANTGELFF.

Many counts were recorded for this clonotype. The CDR3 nucleotides are TGTGCCAGCAGCTTAGTTGGGACAGGGAACACTGAAGCTTTCTTT. This encodes CASSLVGTGNTEAFF. The chain combines TRBV11-2 with TRBJ1-1; 8 nucleotides align to TRBD1. This CDR3 has 15 residues. The V and J ends lost 1 base and 1 base, in that order; junction bases with no gene match: 2. CDR1 and CDR2 from the germline V gene are SGHAT and FQNNGV.

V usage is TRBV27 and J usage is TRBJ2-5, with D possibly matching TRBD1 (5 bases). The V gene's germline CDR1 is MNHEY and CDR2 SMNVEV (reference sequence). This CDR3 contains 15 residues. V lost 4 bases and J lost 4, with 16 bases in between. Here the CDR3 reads CASSSGTGSAETQYF. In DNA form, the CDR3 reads TGTGCCAGCAGTTCCGGTACAGGTTCGGCAGAGACCCAGTACTTC.